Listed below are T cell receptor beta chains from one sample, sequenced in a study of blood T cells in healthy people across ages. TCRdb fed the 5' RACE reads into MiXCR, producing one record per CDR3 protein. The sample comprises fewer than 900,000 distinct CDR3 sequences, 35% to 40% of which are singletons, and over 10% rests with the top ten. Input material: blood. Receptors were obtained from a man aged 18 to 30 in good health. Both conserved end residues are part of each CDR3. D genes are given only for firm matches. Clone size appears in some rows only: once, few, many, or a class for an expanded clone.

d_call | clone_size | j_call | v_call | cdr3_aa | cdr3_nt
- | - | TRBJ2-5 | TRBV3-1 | CASSQGGSPYNEQYF | TGTGCCAGCAGCCAAGGGGGGTCTCCCTACAATGAGCAGTACTTC
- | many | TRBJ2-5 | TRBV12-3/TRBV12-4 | CASSFLSQETQYF | TGTGCCAGCAGTTTTCTATCACAAGAGACCCAGTACTTC
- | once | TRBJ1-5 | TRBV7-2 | CVSSARPGDQPQHF | TGTGTCAGCAGCGCCCGCCCTGGGGATCAGCCCCAGCATTTT
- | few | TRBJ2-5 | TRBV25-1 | CASRRSTGGYNEQYF | TGTGCCAGCAGAAGATCGACAGGAGGGTACAATGAGCAGTACTTC
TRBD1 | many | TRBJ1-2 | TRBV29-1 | CSVEWRAGGNYGYTF | TGCAGCGTTGAATGGAGGGCAGGGGGCAACTATGGCTACACCTTC
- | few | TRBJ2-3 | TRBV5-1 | CASSLGSGPDTQYF | TGCGCCAGCAGCTTGGGTTCGGGTCCAGATACGCAGTATTTT
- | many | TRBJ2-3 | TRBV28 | CASSLLGIDTQYF | TGTGCCAGCAGTTTACTAGGGATAGATACGCAGTATTTT
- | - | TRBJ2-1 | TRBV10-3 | CAISDLSSSYNEQFF | TGTGCCATCAGTGACCTTTCGAGCTCCTACAATGAGCAGTTCTTC
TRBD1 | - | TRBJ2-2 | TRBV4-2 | CASSQGQAFTGELFF | TGTGCCAGCAGCCAGGGACAGGCTTTCACCGGGGAGCTGTTTTTT
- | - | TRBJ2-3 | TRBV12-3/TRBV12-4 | CASRCTSSGTDTQYF | TGTGCCAGCAGATGTACTAGCTCTGGCACAGATACGCAGTATTTT
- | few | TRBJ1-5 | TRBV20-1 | CSAGGAPNQPQHF | TGCAGTGCTGGAGGGGCCCCCAATCAGCCCCAGCATTTT
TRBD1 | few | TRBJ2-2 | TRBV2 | CASRGTGGTTGELFF | TGTGCCAGCAGAGGGACAGGGGGGACCACCGGGGAGCTGTTTTTT
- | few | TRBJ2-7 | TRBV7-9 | CASSLTGESYEQYF | TGTGCCAGCAGCTTGACTGGGGAATCCTACGAGCAGTACTTC
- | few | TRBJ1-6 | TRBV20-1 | CSATSTTNSPLHF | TGCAGTGCTACCAGTACTACTAATTCACCCCTCCACTTT
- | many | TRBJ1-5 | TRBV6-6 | CASSYYDGGHNQPQHF | TGTGCCAGCAGTTACTATGATGGGGGGCACAATCAGCCCCAGCATTTT
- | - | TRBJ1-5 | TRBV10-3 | CAIYTRVWSNQPQHF | TGTGCCATATACACAAGGGTCTGGAGCAATCAGCCCCAGCATTTT
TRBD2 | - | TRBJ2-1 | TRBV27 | CASSRLAGGQFYNEQFF | TGTGCCAGCTCCCGGCTAGCGGGGGGACAATTCTACAATGAGCAGTTCTTC
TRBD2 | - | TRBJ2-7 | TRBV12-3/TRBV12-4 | CASRGSGASYNEQYF | TGTGCCAGCAGGGGTAGCGGGGCCTCCTACAATGAGCAGTACTTC
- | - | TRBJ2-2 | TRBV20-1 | CSASRSGLNTGELFF | TGCAGTGCTAGTCGGTCAGGCCTGAACACCGGGGAGCTGTTTTTT
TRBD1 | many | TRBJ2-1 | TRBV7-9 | CAGSRKPGQHSNEQFF | TGTGCCGGCTCTCGTAAACCGGGACAGCACTCCAATGAGCAGTTCTTC
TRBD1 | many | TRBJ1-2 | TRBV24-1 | CATSDTGTVRGYTF | TGTGCCACCAGTGATACCGGGACAGTACGTGGCTACACCTTC
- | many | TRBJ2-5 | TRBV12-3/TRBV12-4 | CASSFWETQYF | TGTGCCAGCAGTTTTTGGGAGACCCAGTACTTC
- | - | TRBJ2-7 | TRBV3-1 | CASSQGTTLAGDEQYF | TGTGCCAGCAGCCAGGGGACCACCCTAGCCGGGGATGAGCAGTACTTC
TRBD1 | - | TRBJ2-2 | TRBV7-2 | CASSLEGGQGSTGELFF | TGTGCCAGCAGCTTAGAGGGGGGACAGGGTTCGACCGGGGAGCTGTTTTTT
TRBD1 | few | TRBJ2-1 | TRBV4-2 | CASSQDETGTSYNEQFF | TGTGCCAGCAGCCAAGACGAGACAGGGACCTCCTACAATGAGCAGTTCTTC
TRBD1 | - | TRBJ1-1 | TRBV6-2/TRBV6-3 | CASSPFPGQPPNTEAFF | TGTGCCAGCAGCCCCTTTCCGGGACAGCCGCCGAACACTGAAGCTTTCTTT
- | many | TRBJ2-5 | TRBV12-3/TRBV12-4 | CASSLAGGETQYF | TGTGCCAGCAGTTTAGCAGGGGGGGAGACCCAGTACTTC
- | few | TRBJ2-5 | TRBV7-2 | CASSLRPGDPETQYF | TGTGCCAGCAGCTTAAGGCCGGGGGATCCAGAGACCCAGTACTTC
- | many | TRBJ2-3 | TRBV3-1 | CASSQEAADTQYF | TGTGCCAGCAGCCAAGAAGCAGCAGATACGCAGTATTTT
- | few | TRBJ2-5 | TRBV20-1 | CSARGRRMQETQYF | TGCAGTGCCCGGGGACGGAGGATGCAAGAGACCCAGTACTTC
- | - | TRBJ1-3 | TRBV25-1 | CASSAIRGSNSGNTIYF | TGTGCCAGCAGTGCGATAAGGGGTTCCAACTCTGGAAACACCATATATTTT
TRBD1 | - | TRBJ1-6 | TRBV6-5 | CASTRQGGSPLHF | TGTGCCAGCACCCGACAGGGAGGTTCACCCCTCCACTTT
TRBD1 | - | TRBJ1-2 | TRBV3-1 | CASRNTGANYGYTF | TGTGCCAGCAGAAACACAGGGGCGAACTATGGCTACACCTTC
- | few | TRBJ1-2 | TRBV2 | CASDAENYGYTF | TGTGCCAGCGATGCAGAGAACTATGGCTACACCTTC
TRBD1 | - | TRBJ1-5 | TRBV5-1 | CASSPGQHSNQPQHF | TGCGCCAGCAGCCCGGGACAGCATAGCAATCAGCCCCAGCATTTT
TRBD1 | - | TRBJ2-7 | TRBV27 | CASLTRQGDYEQYF | TGTGCCAGCTTAACCCGACAGGGGGACTACGAGCAGTACTTC
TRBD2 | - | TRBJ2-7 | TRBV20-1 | CSAPGTSDEQYF | TGCAGTGCCCCCGGGACTAGTGACGAGCAGTACTTC
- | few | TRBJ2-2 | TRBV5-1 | CASSPSANTGELFF | TGCGCCAGCAGTCCTAGCGCGAACACCGGGGAGCTGTTTTTT
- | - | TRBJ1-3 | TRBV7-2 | CASSLEGAFSGNTIYF | TGTGCCAGCAGCTTAGAAGGGGCATTCTCTGGAAACACCATATATTTT
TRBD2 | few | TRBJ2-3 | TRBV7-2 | CASSLPASGGSTDTQYF | TGTGCCAGCAGCCTCCCGGCTAGCGGGGGCAGCACAGATACGCAGTATTTT
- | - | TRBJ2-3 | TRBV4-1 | CASSQETRTDTQYF | TGCGCCAGCAGCCAAGAGACACGCACAGATACGCAGTATTTT
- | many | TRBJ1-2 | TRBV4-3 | CASSPYRDQDYGYTF | TGCGCCAGCAGCCCGTACAGGGACCAGGACTATGGCTACACCTTC
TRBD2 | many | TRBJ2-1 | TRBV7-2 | CASSLASGGEEQFF | TGTGCCAGCAGCTTAGCTAGCGGGGGCGAGGAGCAGTTCTTC
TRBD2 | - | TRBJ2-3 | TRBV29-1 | CNVDPGLAGDTDTQYF | TGCAACGTTGATCCGGGACTAGCGGGGGACACAGATACGCAGTATTTT
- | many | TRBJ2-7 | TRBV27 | CASSLRLRSSYEQYF | TGTGCCAGCAGTTTACGGCTTAGGAGCTCCTACGAGCAGTACTTC
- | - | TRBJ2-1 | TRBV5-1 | CASSFQGHLQETQFF | TGCGCCAGCAGCTTTCAGGGACACTTACAAGAGACCCAGTTCTTC
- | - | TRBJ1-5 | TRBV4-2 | CASSQDLGTTGLNQPQHF | TGTGCCAGCAGCCAAGATCTAGGGACAACTGGGCTGAATCAGCCCCAGCATTTT
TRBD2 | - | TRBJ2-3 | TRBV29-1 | CSVSGGLSTDTRYF | TGCAGCGTCAGCGGGGGACTGAGCACAGATACGCGGTATTTT
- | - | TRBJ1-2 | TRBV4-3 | CASSQEWASSYGYTF | TGCGCCAGCAGCCAAGAATGGGCTTCTAGCTATGGCTACACCTTC
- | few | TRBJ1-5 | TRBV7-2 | CASSLVVGSNQPQHF | TGTGCCAGCAGCTTAGTGGTGGGTAGCAATCAGCCCCAGCATTTT
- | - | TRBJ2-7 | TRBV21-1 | CASSKARPYNEQYF | TGTGCCAGCAGCAAAGCGCGACCCTACAATGAGCAGTACTTC
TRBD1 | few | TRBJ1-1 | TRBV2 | CASSTHRGSGLEAFF | TGTGCCAGCTCAACCCACAGGGGGTCCGGACTTGAAGCTTTCTTT
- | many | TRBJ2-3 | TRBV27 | CASSLRWDPPDTQYF | TGTGCCAGCAGTTTAAGGTGGGATCCCCCAGATACGCAGTATTTT
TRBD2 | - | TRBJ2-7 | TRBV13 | CASSPPQRGGYEQYF | TGTGCCAGCAGCCCCCCGCAGCGGGGGGGGTACGAGCAGTACTTC